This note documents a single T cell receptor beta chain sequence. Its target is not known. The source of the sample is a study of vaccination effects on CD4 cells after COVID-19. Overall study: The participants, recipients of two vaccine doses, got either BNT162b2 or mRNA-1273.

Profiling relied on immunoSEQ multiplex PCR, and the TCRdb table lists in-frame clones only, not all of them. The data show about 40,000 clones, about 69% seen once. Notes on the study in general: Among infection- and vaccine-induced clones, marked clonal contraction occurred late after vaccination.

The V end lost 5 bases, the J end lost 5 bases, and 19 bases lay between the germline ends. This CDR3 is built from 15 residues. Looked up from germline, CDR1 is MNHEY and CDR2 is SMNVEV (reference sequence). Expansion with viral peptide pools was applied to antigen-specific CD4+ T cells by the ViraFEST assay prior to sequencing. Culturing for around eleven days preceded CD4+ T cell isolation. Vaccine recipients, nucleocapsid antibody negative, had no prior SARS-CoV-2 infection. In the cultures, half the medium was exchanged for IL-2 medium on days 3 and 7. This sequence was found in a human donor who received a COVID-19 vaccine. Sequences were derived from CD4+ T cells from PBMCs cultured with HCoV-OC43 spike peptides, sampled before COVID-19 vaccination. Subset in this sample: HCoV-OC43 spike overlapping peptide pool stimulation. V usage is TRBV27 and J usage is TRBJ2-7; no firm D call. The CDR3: CASSPVLSRNDEQYF. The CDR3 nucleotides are TGTGCCAGCAGTCCCGTTTTATCGCGCAACGACGAGCAGTACTTC.